Presented here are 8 T cell receptor beta chains from one specimen sequenced in a study of post-analysis software for immune sequencing data. TCR beta cDNA libraries included unique molecular identifiers. TCRdb reprocessed the PCR reads with MiXCR, giving one entry per CDR3 protein. The profile shows about 560,000 distinct CDR3 sequences, about 40% of them singletons. No cognate antigen is known for these TCRs. Regarding the study as a whole: Compared with controls, patients had more of about 5 TRBV segments, including TRBV5-6, TRBV5-1 and TRBV20-1.

The specimen sequenced was blood. These receptors all come from a girl between 10 and 17 years old with multiple sclerosis.

This clonotype was seen a few times. V is TRBV6-5 and J is TRBJ2-5; D is ambiguous. V was shortened by 0 bases and J by 2 bases, with 13 bases between the two germline ends. This CDR3 spans 16 amino acids. Germline CDR1 reads MNHEY; CDR2 reads SVGAGI. The CDR3 DNA reads as TGTGCCAGCAGTTACTCAAACGCCCTAGGGCAAGAGACCCAGTACTTC. As protein: CASSYSNALGQETQYF.

This clonotype was found a few times. This chain links TRBV6-2 or TRBV6-3 with TRBJ2-7; 11 positions agree with TRBD1. The CDR3 is 13 amino acids. CDR1 MNHEY and CDR2 SVGEGT come from the germline V gene. V trimming: 7 bases; J trimming: 6 bases; junction bases outside the gene matches: 5. The CDR3 nucleotides read TGTGCCAGCACTCCGGACAGGGGGCTCGAGCAGTACTTC. It is translated as CASTPDRGLEQYF.

This sequence joins TRBV20-1 and TRBJ1-1; D is unresolved. The V gene lost 4 bases and the J gene lost 5 bases, with 17 bases spanning the gap. Per the germline V gene, CDR1 is DFQATT and CDR2 is SNEGSKA (reference sequence). This CDR3 is 14 amino acids long. The CDR3 region is CSAKVIDVETEAFF. The CDR3 DNA is TGCAGTGCTAAAGTCATCGACGTTGAGACTGAAGCTTTCTTT.

This clonotype was counted only a few times. The rearrangement joins TRBV12-3 or TRBV12-4 to TRBJ1-6; no clear D. Trimming shortened V by 6 bases and J by 9 bases, and 15 bases separated the two germline ends. The CDR3 sequence is 14 residues long. The CDR3 protein is CASSRIKSGSPLHF. CDR3 nucleotide sequence: TGTGCCAGCAGCCGAATTAAGTCTGGTTCACCCCTCCACTTT.

The chain links TRBV4-1 to TRBJ2-7; D gene unclear. The length of the CDR3 is 13 residues. Per germline, CDR1 MGHRA and CDR2 YSYEKL. V lost 6 bases and J lost 6, with 15 bases in between. CDR3 amino acids: CASRALAGFEQYF. The CDR3 region has the DNA TGCGCCAGCAGGGCCCTGGCCGGGTTCGAGCAGTACTTC.

This clonotype was seen only a few times. The chain carries TRBV20-1 and TRBJ2-1, with D perhaps TRBD2 (5 bases). Germline V gene sequence: CDR1 DFQATT, CDR2 SNEGSKA (reference sequence). Trimming pared 6 bases from V and 0 bases from J, leaving 18 bases between. The CDR3 runs to 16 residues. CDR3 loop: CSAPPRRFSSYNEQFF. For the CDR3, the DNA is TGCAGTGCCCCGCCCCGGAGGTTTAGCTCCTACAATGAGCAGTTCTTC.

The gene calls are TRBV6-4 and TRBJ2-3; possible D gene TRBD1, 6 bases. Germline values: CDR1 MRHNA, CDR2 SNTAGT. Trimming pared 0 bases from V and 0 bases from J, leaving 7 bases between. This CDR3 has 15 residues. CDR3 DNA sequence: TGTGCCAGCAGTGACTCACAGGGAAGCACAGATACGCAGTATTTT. This gives the protein CASSDSQGSTDTQYF.

V gene TRBV29-1 combines with J gene TRBJ1-4; D may be TRBD1 (5 bases). Germline CDR1 SQVTM, CDR2 ANQGSEA. Between the trimmed V and J ends, which lost 6 bases and 6 bases, there was a span of 17 bases. This CDR3 is built from 14 residues. The CDR3 is CSVGGTLRDEKLFF. The CDR3 nucleotides read TGCAGCGTGGGGGGGACCCTGAGGGATGAAAAACTGTTTTTT.